The 16 T cell receptor beta chains presented below share a single source sample, sequenced in a study of blood T cells in healthy people across ages. With a J-beta primer mix and a sample-barcoded 5' primer, a second PCR ran about 7 to 12 cycles. Using its own MiXCR run on the 5' RACE reads, TCRdb lists one record per CDR3 protein. The table includes around 1,000,000 distinct CDR3 sequences, almost 25% detected once. These same data were also listed under a study on T cells of mothers and their children.

The sequencing sample was made of blood. The origin of the receptors is a girl between 2 and 10 years old in good health.

The chain is built from TRBV12-3 or TRBV12-4 and TRBJ1-2; D uncertain. V was shortened by 5 bases and J by 3 bases, with 10 bases between the two germline ends. The length of the CDR3 is 13 residues. Written as DNA, the CDR3 is TGTGCCAGCAGTCCACGATCCCACTATGGCTACACCTTC. Translation gives CASSPRSHYGYTF.

V usage is TRBV6-2 or TRBV6-3 and J usage is TRBJ1-4; the D gene is possibly TRBD1 (5 bases). The length of the CDR3 is 18 residues. The V and J ends lost 0 bases and 5 bases respectively, with 19 bases between them. Germline CDR1 reads MNHEY; CDR2 reads SVGEGT. CDR3 protein: CASSYSTLRPSGNEKLFF. The CDR3 bases are TGTGCCAGCAGTTACTCGACTTTGCGGCCTTCAGGGAATGAAAAACTGTTTTTT.

This clonotype was detected a few times. The chain recombines TRBV7-9 with TRBJ2-2; D is possibly TRBD2 (5 bases). Looked up from germline, CDR1 is SEHNR and CDR2 is FQNEAQ (reference sequence). This CDR3 has 14 residues. The ends were cut back, 1 base at V and 6 bases at J, with 9 bases in the middle. This CDR3 reads CASSLDGDPGELFF. The CDR3 nucleotides read TGTGCCAGCAGCTTAGACGGGGATCCCGGGGAGCTGTTTTTT.

The count of this clonotype is one. The chain joins TRBV19 to TRBJ2-7; 8 bases line up with TRBD1. Trimming took 2 bases from V and 4 from J; bases not matched to a gene: 4. Germline V gene data show CDR1 as LNHDA and CDR2 as SQIVND (reference sequence). The CDR3 is 14 residues long. The CDR3 loop reads CASSISGQAYEQYF. The DNA for the CDR3 is TGTGCCAGTAGTATATCGGGACAGGCTTACGAGCAGTACTTC.

This clonotype was observed a handful of times. V usage is TRBV4-2 and J usage is TRBJ1-1; 10 bases match TRBD1. The length of the CDR3 is 15 residues. Germline-derived CDR1 and CDR2 are LGHNA and YNFKEQ. V was pared by 4 bases and J by 2 bases, with 4 bases of the junction left unmatched. CDR3 nucleotide sequence: TGTGCCAGCAGCCCTAGACAGGGGGCAAACACTGAAGCTTTCTTT. Its translation: CASSPRQGANTEAFF.

The V and J genes are TRBV9 and TRBJ2-1; TRBD2 aligns across 10 bases. Germline V CDR1 and CDR2: SGDLS, YYNGEE. This CDR3 is 15 amino acids long. J was trimmed by 3 bases and V by 3 bases; bases with no gene match: 3. CDR3 sequence: CASSEGLAIYNEQFF. The CDR3 nucleotides are TGTGCCAGCAGCGAGGGACTAGCGATCTACAATGAGCAGTTCTTC. The full variable domain, in which reference TRBV9 and TRBJ2-1 provide the parts outside the CDR3, is DSGVTQTPKHLITATGQRVTLRCSPRSGDLSVYWYQQSLDQGLQFLIQYYNGEERAKGNILERFSAQQFPDLHSELNLSSLELGDSALYFCASSEGLAIYNEQFFGPGTRLTVL.

This clonotype showed up just a few times. This rearrangement joins TRBV25-1 to TRBJ2-7; possible D gene TRBD2, 6 bases. CDR3 length: 15 amino acids. The ends were cut back, 2 bases at V and 3 bases at J, with 14 bases in the middle. Germline loops: CDR1 MGHDK, CDR2 SYGVNS. The CDR3 coding sequence is TGTGCCAGCAGTGAACCGGGAGTCGCCCGCTACGAGCAGTACTTC. Amino acid sequence: CASSEPGVARYEQYF.

About this clonotype itself: Since no conserved phenylalanine or tryptophan closes the CDR3, a read error is the likely cause. The chain carries TRBV5-1 and TRBJ2-1, with D possibly being TRBD2 (6 bases). Near its end, the DNA agrees better with TRBJ2-7, so the J call may be wrong. Germline assignment: CDR1 SGHRS and CDR2 YFSETQ. CDR3 length: 12 amino acids. The CDR3 region has the DNA TGCGCCAGCAGCTTGTTGGGGGGCGAGCAGTACCTC. It translates to CASSLLGGEQYL.

The rearrangement joins TRBV12-3 or TRBV12-4 to TRBJ2-5; 8 bases align to TRBD1. Trimming removed 3 bases from V and 5 bases from J; junction bases left unmatched: 11. The CDR3 spans 16 residues. CDR3 coding DNA: TGTGCCAGCAGTTTGGAGACAGGGGTGAGGGAGGAGACCCAGTACTTC. Protein: CASSLETGVREETQYF.

The V and J genes are TRBV7-9 and TRBJ2-5; weak D call: TRBD2 (6 bases). The J call is in doubt because the DNA end fits TRBJ2-7 better. The CDR3 has 16 amino acids. In germline, CDR1 is SEHNR, CDR2 FQNEAQ (reference sequence). Here the CDR3 DNA reads TGTGCCAGCACCCCTTGGGGGACTGACATCTCCTACGAGCAGTACTTC. Amino acid sequence: CASTPWGTDISYEQYF.

This chain links TRBV20-1 with TRBJ2-1; tentatively, D is TRBD2 (6 bases). Trimming left V 1 base short and J 5 bases short, with 30 bases between. This CDR3 is built from 20 residues. Germline V gives CDR1 DFQATT, CDR2 SNEGSKA (reference sequence). This CDR3 is CSARVLGLPSSSPLHNEQFF. DNA for the CDR3: TGCAGTGCTAGAGTTCTGGGACTCCCGTCTTCCTCTCCTCTCCACAATGAGCAGTTCTTC.

The genes are TRBV7-9 and TRBJ1-1, with D unclear. Trimming removed 0 bases from V and 8 bases from J, with 10 bases in between. This CDR3 is 13 amino acids long. Per germline, CDR1 SEHNR and CDR2 FQNEAQ (reference sequence). The CDR3 region is CASSLAVTAEAFF. The CDR3 nucleotides are TGTGCCAGCAGCTTAGCGGTAACAGCAGAAGCTTTCTTT.

This clonotype has a handful of counts. The rearrangement joins TRBV24-1 to TRBJ1-2; unclear D gene. Germline values: CDR1 KGHDR, CDR2 SFDVKD. There are 13 residues in the CDR3. V was clipped by 9 bases and J by 4 bases, with 14 bases between them. As DNA, the CDR3 is TGTGCCACCCGACCTGGCAGCGGCTATGGCTACACCTTC. This codes for CATRPGSGYGYTF.

This clonotype has more than one count but fewer than ten. The CDR3 coding sequence is TGTGCCAGCAGCTTAGTTAGCGATGACGAGCAGTACTTC. It encodes CASSLVSDDEQYF. The rearrangement uses TRBV7-2 and TRBJ2-5, with D tentatively TRBD2 (5 bases). The J call is doubtful: the DNA matches TRBJ2-7 better. CDR3 size: 13 residues. Germline-derived CDR1 and CDR2 are SGHTA and FQGNSA.

The chain couples TRBV14 to TRBJ1-4; the D is unclear. The length of the CDR3 is 16 residues. With 0 bases removed from V and 5 bases from J, the gap between germline ends came to 13 bases. Germline V gene lookup returns CDR1 SGHDN and CDR2 FVKESK. The CDR3 region has the DNA TGTGCCAGCAGCCAAGAACCTACGACACCAAATGAAAAACTGTTTTTT. It codes for CASSQEPTTPNEKLFF. Supplemented by reference TRBV14 and TRBJ1-4, the full variable domain reads EAGVTQFPSHSVIEKGQTVTLRCDPISGHDNLYWYRRVMGKEIKFLLHFVKESKQDESGMPNNRFLAERTGGTYSTLKVQPAELEDSGVYFCASSQEPTTPNEKLFFGSGTQLSVL.

This clonotype was observed a few times. This chain uses TRBV28 with TRBJ2-5; weak D call: TRBD1 (6 bases). TRBJ2-7 matches the DNA end more closely, so the J call is doubtful. This CDR3 region has 14 residues. Germline V lookup: CDR1 MDHEN, CDR2 SYDVKM. DNA for the CDR3: TGTGCCAGCAGCCTTGACAGGAAGGTCGACGAGCAGTACTTC. It specifies CASSLDRKVDEQYF.